Listed below are T cell receptor beta chains from one sample, sequenced in a study of T cells in Graves' hyperthyroidism and ophthalmopathy. Using its own MiXCR run on the multiplex PCR reads, TCRdb lists one record per CDR3 protein. The sample includes a few hundred thousand distinct CDR3 sequences, around a fifth of them seen just once. The source material was blood. The receptors derive from a woman aged 70-85 years with Graves' ophthalmopathy. Each CDR3 is given with its conserved first and last residue. A D gene is named only where the DNA matches it firmly. A clone size is listed for some rows: how often the clone was seen (once, few, many), or a class if it is expanded.

d_gene,v_gene,abundance,j_gene,CDR3aa,CDR3nt
TRBD1,TRBV12-3/TRBV12-4,NA,TRBJ2-7,CASSSGTGDPYEQYF,TGTGCCAGCAGCTCGGGGACAGGGGATCCCTACGAGCAGTACTTC
NA,TRBV7-9,NA,TRBJ2-3,CASSRLGVGADTQYF,TGTGCCAGCAGCCGACTTGGTGTAGGGGCAGATACGCAGTATTTT
TRBD1,TRBV24-1,few,TRBJ1-3,CATSDSGTGGANTIYF,TGTGCCACCAGTGACTCCGGGACAGGGGGCGCAAACACCATATATTTT
NA,TRBV3-1,NA,TRBJ2-3,CASSQGWSDTQYF,TGTGCCAGCAGCCAAGGATGGTCAGATACGCAGTATTTT
NA,TRBV28,NA,TRBJ1-3,CASRPDHVARSGNTIYF,TGTGCCAGCAGACCCGACCACGTGGCTCGCTCTGGAAACACCATATATTTT
NA,TRBV2,NA,TRBJ2-7,CASSGTEVSYEQYF,TGTGCCAGCAGTGGGACAGAGGTCTCCTACGAGCAGTACTTC
TRBD1,TRBV6-7,NA,TRBJ2-1,CASRSPGQDYNEQFF,TGTGCCAGCCGTTCGCCGGGACAGGATTACAATGAGCAGTTCTTC
NA,TRBV5-1,once,TRBJ1-5,CASSFSGQPQHF,TGCGCCAGCAGCTTCTCGGGACAGCCCCAGCATTTT
NA,TRBV4-3,many,TRBJ1-1,CASSQAGGRRTEAFF,TGCGCCAGCAGCCAAGCGGGGGGGAGGAGGACTGAAGCTTTCTTT
NA,TRBV28,NA,TRBJ2-1,CASSHIQSGSNEQFF,TGTGCCAGCAGCCACATCCAGAGTGGGTCCAATGAGCAGTTCTTC
TRBD1,TRBV28,few,TRBJ2-5,CASTTTGGGRALETQYF,TGTGCCAGCACTACCACAGGGGGTGGAAGGGCACTAGAGACCCAGTACTTC
NA,TRBV5-1,NA,TRBJ1-2,CASRAGSNYGYTF,TGCGCCAGCAGAGCCGGCTCTAACTATGGCTACACCTTC
TRBD2,TRBV6-1,NA,TRBJ2-3,CASSPDSGASTDTQYF,TGTGCCAGCAGTCCCGATAGCGGGGCTAGCACAGATACGCAGTATTTT
NA,TRBV12-3/TRBV12-4,NA,TRBJ2-3,CASSWGGGGRTDTQYF,TGTGCCAGCAGTTGGGGTGGAGGGGGGCGCACAGATACGCAGTATTTT
NA,TRBV5-1,few,TRBJ1-2,CASSVGAGGYGYTF,TGCGCCAGCAGCGTTGGGGCAGGAGGTTATGGCTACACCTTC
NA,TRBV20-1,few,TRBJ1-5,CSANLGGSGNQPQHF,TGCAGTGCTAATTTGGGGGGCAGCGGCAATCAGCCCCAGCATTTT
NA,TRBV2,many,TRBJ1-2,CASSSGGTSSYGYTF,TGTGCCAGCAGTTCGGGGGGGACAAGCAGCTATGGCTACACCTTC
NA,TRBV7-3,few,TRBJ1-2,CASSLASGMGYTF,TGTGCCAGCAGCTTAGCGTCAGGGATGGGCTACACCTTC
TRBD2,TRBV19,few,TRBJ2-1,CASSPNGLAGEGGEQFF,TGTGCCAGTAGTCCCAACGGACTAGCGGGAGAGGGGGGTGAGCAGTTCTTC
NA,TRBV29-1,many,TRBJ2-1,CSVDSRENYNEQFF,TGCAGCGTGGACAGCCGGGAGAACTACAATGAGCAGTTCTTC
NA,TRBV3-1,few,TRBJ2-2,CASSHRDTGELFF,TGTGCCAGCAGCCACAGGGACACCGGGGAGCTGTTTTTT
NA,TRBV27,NA,TRBJ1-5,CASRGRNSYSNQPQHF,TGTGCCAGCAGAGGCCGAAACAGTTATAGCAATCAGCCCCAGCATTTT
NA,TRBV6-2/TRBV6-3,many,TRBJ2-3,CASSYSGTQYF,TGTGCCAGCAGTTATAGCGGTACGCAGTATTTT
TRBD1,TRBV9,NA,TRBJ1-6,CASSVGPFGQGDGSPLHF,TGTGCCAGCAGCGTAGGACCTTTCGGACAGGGGGATGGTTCACCCCTCCACTTT
NA,TRBV7-9,few,TRBJ2-7,CASSRVGGNYEQYF,TGTGCCAGCAGCAGAGTGGGGGGAAACTACGAGCAGTACTTC
NA,TRBV12-3/TRBV12-4,NA,TRBJ2-6,CASSFAMGTGANVLTF,TGTGCCAGCAGTTTCGCCATGGGTACTGGGGCCAACGTCCTGACTTTC
NA,TRBV6-1,once,TRBJ1-3,CASSMDSGAGNTIYF,TGTGCCAGCAGTATGGACAGTGGGGCTGGAAACACCATATATTTT
NA,TRBV4-2,NA,TRBJ1-1,CASSQEGLQSEAFF,TGTGCCAGCAGCCAAGAGGGGTTACAGAGTGAAGCTTTCTTT
TRBD2,TRBV2,many,TRBJ2-1,CASKLSGSSNNEQFF,TGTGCCAGCAAATTGAGCGGGAGTTCCAACAATGAGCAGTTCTTC
NA,TRBV15,NA,TRBJ2-1,CATSRDLIGIDEQFF,TGTGCCACCAGCAGAGATTTAATAGGGATCGATGAGCAGTTCTTC
TRBD2,TRBV4-2,NA,TRBJ2-3,CASSQGRLAGRTDTQYF,TGTGCCAGCAGCCAGGGTAGACTAGCGGGTCGAACAGATACGCAGTATTTT
NA,TRBV3-1,few,TRBJ2-3,CASSQQGTQYF,TGTGCCAGCAGCCAACAGGGGACGCAGTATTTT
NA,TRBV4-3,many,TRBJ1-1,CASSLTGGAEAFF,TGTGCCAGCAGCTTAACGGGAGGCGCTGAAGCTTTCTTT
NA,TRBV7-9,NA,TRBJ1-1,CASSLPITEAFF,TGTGCCAGCAGCTTACCTATCACTGAAGCTTTCTTT
NA,TRBV19,NA,TRBJ2-2,CASTQHGSPGELFF,TGTGCCAGTACCCAGCACGGGTCTCCCGGGGAGCTGTTTTTT
TRBD1,TRBV5-1,NA,TRBJ1-2,CASSWGQGASYGYTF,TGTGCCAGCAGCTGGGGACAGGGGGCGAGCTATGGCTACACCTTC
NA,TRBV7-9,few,TRBJ2-1,CASQIIAEQFF,TGTGCCAGCCAAATTATAGCTGAGCAGTTCTTC
NA,TRBV29-1,many,TRBJ1-5,CSVGDGGSNQPQHF,TGCAGCGTTGGAGATGGGGGGAGCAATCAGCCCCAGCATTTT
NA,TRBV3-1,few,TRBJ2-2,CASSPTTGGNTGELFF,TGTGCCAGCAGCCCAACGACGGGCGGAAACACCGGGGAGCTGTTTTTT
TRBD2,TRBV7-2,NA,TRBJ2-2,CASSLDWVAGVKTGELFF,TGTGCCAGCAGCTTAGACTGGGTAGCGGGAGTAAAAACCGGGGAGCTGTTTTTT
NA,TRBV6-1,NA,TRBJ2-7,CASSFGTSYEQYF,TGTGCCAGCAGTTTCGGTACCTCCTACGAGCAGTACTTC
TRBD2,TRBV9,once,TRBJ2-1,CASSAGLAGAYNEQFF,TGTGCCAGCAGCGCGGGACTAGCGGGAGCCTACAATGAGCAGTTCTTC
NA,TRBV5-1,many,TRBJ2-1,CASRSGSPYNEQFF,TGCGCCAGCAGGTCGGGTTCCCCCTACAATGAGCAGTTCTTC
NA,TRBV19,NA,TRBJ2-6,CASKLSGANVLTF,TGTGCCAGTAAGTTATCTGGGGCCAACGTCCTGACTTTC
NA,TRBV12-3/TRBV12-4,few,TRBJ2-1,CASSSWHNEQFF,TGTGCCAGCAGTAGTTGGCACAATGAGCAGTTCTTC
TRBD2,TRBV20-1,NA,TRBJ2-7,CSARGLAGPMKEQYF,TGCAGTGCTAGAGGACTAGCGGGACCGATGAAAGAGCAGTACTTC
NA,TRBV28,few,TRBJ2-7,CASSNTNYEQYF,TGTGCCAGCAGCAACACCAACTACGAGCAGTACTTC
TRBD2,TRBV7-8,NA,TRBJ2-1,CASSSQGLAVSNEQFF,TGTGCCAGCAGCTCCCAGGGACTAGCCGTTTCGAATGAGCAGTTCTTC
NA,TRBV11-2,NA,TRBJ1-5,CASSLGRGGNQPQHF,TGTGCCAGCAGCTTAGGTAGGGGCGGCAATCAGCCCCAGCATTTT
TRBD1,TRBV5-6,few,TRBJ1-5,CASKAQGAGFAQHF,TGTGCCAGCAAAGCACAGGGGGCGGGTTTCGCCCAGCATTTT
TRBD1,TRBV4-2,NA,TRBJ1-3,CASSQDTPGQGSGNTIYF,TGTGCCAGCAGCCAAGACACTCCGGGACAGGGTTCTGGAAACACCATATATTTT
TRBD2,TRBV19,NA,TRBJ2-2,CASSGSGTNTGELFF,TGTGCCAGTAGTGGTAGCGGGACCAACACCGGGGAGCTGTTTTTT
NA,TRBV5-1,NA,TRBJ1-2,CASTNTASGYGYTF,TGCGCCAGCACAAATACAGCCTCCGGTTATGGCTACACCTTC
TRBD1,TRBV28,NA,TRBJ1-2,CASGYRDRGRRANYGYTF,TGTGCCAGCGGATACCGGGACAGGGGGCGCAGAGCTAACTATGGCTACACCTTC
TRBD2,TRBV2,many,TRBJ2-3,CASVGLASTDTQYF,TGTGCCAGCGTGGGACTAGCGAGCACAGATACGCAGTATTTT
NA,TRBV6-1,NA,TRBJ1-1,CASKAVFDTEAFF,TGTGCCAGCAAGGCGGTGTTTGACACTGAAGCTTTCTTT
NA,TRBV3-1,few,TRBJ1-2,CASSSRVPPYGYTF,TGTGCCAGCAGCTCCAGGGTCCCCCCCTATGGCTACACCTTC
TRBD2,TRBV28,NA,TRBJ2-3,CASSPTSGSTDTRYF,TGTGCCAGCAGTCCCACTAGCGGAAGCACAGATACGCGGTATTTT